Listed below are T cell receptor beta chains from one sample, sequenced in a study of beta chain features in type 1 diabetes. The table came from immunoSEQ multiplex PCR; TCRdb's copy has only in-frame clones and leaves some out. Altogether around 180,000 clones are present, roughly 7.1% being singletons, with the ten largest covering approximately 0.93%. The material sequenced was central memory CD4+ T cells from blood. Receptors were obtained from a middle-aged woman with type 1 diabetes. CDR3s include the opening cysteine and the closing phenylalanine or tryptophan. The D gene is left open where the match is weak. Clone size is given for some rows only: seen once, a few or many times, or a class if the clone is expanded.

V gene	clone size	D gene	J gene	CDR3 DNA	CDR3 protein
TRBV5-1	few	.	TRBJ1-6	TGCGCCAGCAGCTTTTTTCCGGGTGATAATTCACCCCTCCACTTT	CASSFFPGDNSPLHF
TRBV19	few	TRBD2	TRBJ2-2	TGTGCCAGTAGTGCCCCAGTGGCGGGAGGCACCGGGGAGCTGTTTTTT	CASSAPVAGGTGELFF
TRBV30	.	.	TRBJ2-3	TGTGCCTGGAACTCCAGGACTATAAACACAGATACGCAGTATTTT	CAWNSRTINTDTQYF
TRBV29-1	.	.	TRBJ1-1	TGCAGCGTTGCCCAACAGGGTAACACTGAAGCTTTCTTT	CSVAQQGNTEAFF
TRBV29-1	few	.	TRBJ2-1	TGCAGCGTTGTCTTTCCCCAGCGGAACTACAATGAGCAGTTCTTC	CSVVFPQRNYNEQFF
TRBV7-3	.	TRBD1	TRBJ2-2	TGTGCCAGCAGCTCGGGACAGGGGGAGGCCGGGGAGCTGTTTTTT	CASSSGQGEAGELFF
TRBV4-2	few	TRBD2	TRBJ2-1	TGTGCCAGCAGCCAAGAGGGTACTAGCGGGAGGGCCGATGAGCAGTTCTTC	CASSQEGTSGRADEQFF
TRBV5-6	.	.	TRBJ2-2	TGTGCCAGCAGCTCGATTAACAGGGCGGTCGGGGAGCTGTTTTTT	CASSSINRAVGELFF
TRBV7-9	few	TRBD1	TRBJ1-2	TGTGCCAGCAGCTCGGGACAGTATTATGGCTACACCTTC	CASSSGQYYGYTF
TRBV2	many	.	TRBJ1-5	TGTGCCAGCAGTGTGGACAGAAATCAGCCCCAGCATTTT	CASSVDRNQPQHF
TRBV19	.	.	TRBJ1-5	TGTGCCAGTAGTACTCAGGGGTATCAGCCCCAGCATTTT	CASSTQGYQPQHF
TRBV5-8	few	TRBD2	TRBJ2-3	TGTGCCAGCAGCCCTGGGACTAGCGCCGCAGATACGCAGTATTTT	CASSPGTSAADTQYF
TRBV11-1	few	.	TRBJ1-1	TGTGCCAGCAGCCGAGACAGGGAAGCTTTCTTT	CASSRDREAFF
TRBV5-4	.	.	TRBJ2-3	TGTGCCAGCAGCTCGATGGACAGACGGGGGGTCACGCAGTATTTT	CASSSMDRRGVTQYF
TRBV28	.	.	TRBJ2-5	TGTGCCAGCAGGCTGTGGGGGCCGGGAGAGACCCAGTACTTC	CASRLWGPGETQYF
TRBV4-1	.	.	TRBJ1-3	TGCGCCAGCAGCCAGGGGGCCAACACCATATATTTT	CASSQGANTIYF
TRBV30	few	TRBD1	TRBJ1-2	TGTGCCTGGTTCAGGGACAGGGGATGGTATGGCTACACCTTC	CAWFRDRGWYGYTF
TRBV10-3	.	TRBD2	TRBJ2-1	TGTGCCATCAGTGGCTCGGGACTAGGGAATGAGCAGTTCTTC	CAISGSGLGNEQFF